The 28 T cell receptor beta chains presented below share a single source sample, sequenced in a study of blood T cell repertoires in COVID-19. Sequenced by immunoSEQ multiplex PCR; TCRdb stores in-frame clones only, minus some. The sample carries fewer than 300,000 clones, approximately 84% recorded once. Sequenced: peripheral blood. The receptors were gathered from a human donor with COVID-19, enrolled during active disease. The donor label of this sample is uncertain.

The chain joins TRBV4-1 to TRBJ1-1; TRBD1 matches 12 bases. V lost 0 bases to trimming and J lost 5 bases; unmatched junction nucleotides: 16. Germline CDR1 is MGHRA and CDR2 is YSYEKL. This CDR3 region has 20 residues. In DNA, the CDR3 is TGCGCCAGCAGCCAAGAGGGGTTCGGGACAGGGGGCTTGATGGGGACTGAAGCTTTCTTT. Its protein product is CASSQEGFGTGGLMGTEAFF.

V and J are TRBV6-4 and TRBJ2-1; 9 bases are a match to TRBD2. V lost 6 bases, J lost 13 bases, and 13 bases stayed unmatched. Germline V lookup: CDR1 MRHNA, CDR2 SNTAGT. The CDR3 covers 14 residues. The DNA for the CDR3 is TGTGCCAGCAGGGAGAGCGGGGGGCCCCATGGCCAGTTCTTC. It yields the protein CASRESGGPHGQFF.

The rearrangement uses TRBV10-2 and TRBJ2-2; 12 bases are a match to TRBD2. In germline, CDR1 is WSHSY, CDR2 SAAADI. This CDR3 spans 16 amino acids. The ends lost 6 bases at V and 4 bases at J; junction bases unmatched: 6. For the CDR3, the DNA is TGCGCCAGCAGCAGACTAGCGGGAGTGAGCACCGGGGAGCTGTTTTTT. As protein: CASSRLAGVSTGELFF.

CDR3 protein: CASSEYGLREKLFF. In nucleotides, the CDR3 is TGTGCCAGCAGTGAATATGGGCTCCGTGAAAAACTGTTTTTT. This chain joins TRBV25-1 and TRBJ1-4; no firm D call. V lost 0 bases, J lost 7 bases, and 9 bases lay in between. The germline V gene encodes CDR1 MGHDK and CDR2 SYGVNS. This CDR3 spans 14 amino acids. The full variable domain, completed using reference TRBV25-1 and TRBJ1-4, is EADIYQTPRYLVIGTGKKITLECSQTMGHDKMYWYQQDPGMELHLIHYSYGVNSTEKGDLSSESTVSRIRTEHFPLTLESARPSHTSQYLCASSEYGLREKLFFGSGTQLSVL.

This chain joins TRBV9 and TRBJ1-1; TRBD1 might be the D (5 bases). Germline values: CDR1 SGDLS, CDR2 YYNGEE. V lost 3 bases and J lost 3, with 12 bases in between. This CDR3 comprises 14 residues. CDR3 in amino acids: CASSARRGDTEAFF. The CDR3 DNA is TGTGCCAGCAGCGCGCGGCGGGGGGACACTGAAGCTTTCTTT.

This clone showed up just once. The V call is TRBV7-6, the J call TRBJ2-1; D gene uncertain. CDR3 length equals 10 residues. In germline, CDR1 is SGHVS, CDR2 FNYEAQ. Trimming shortened V by 8 bases and J by 6 bases, and 5 bases separated the two germline ends. The DNA of the CDR3 is TGTGCCAGCCGCGGCAATGAGCAGTTCTTC. It specifies CASRGNEQFF.

The rearrangement joins TRBV27 to TRBJ2-2, with 9 positions matching TRBD2. The CDR3 is 14 amino acids. The V gene end was trimmed by 5 bases and the J gene end by 3 bases; junction bases not matched to a gene: 1. Germline V gives CDR1 MNHEY, CDR2 SMNVEV (reference sequence). CDR3 sequence reads: CASSLAGHTGELFF. In nucleotides, the CDR3 is TGTGCCAGCAGTCTAGCGGGACACACCGGGGAGCTGTTTTTT.

The V and J genes are TRBV18 and TRBJ2-6; maybe TRBD2 (5 bases). Trimming took off 4 bases at V and 0 bases at J, with 10 bases between the two ends. Germline V lookup: CDR1 KGHSH, CDR2 LQKENI. The CDR3 spans 16 residues. This CDR3 is CASSRTASSGANVLTF. The CDR3 DNA reads TGTGCCAGCTCACGGACTGCTTCCTCTGGGGCCAACGTCCTGACTTTC.

This clone has only a few counts. The rearrangement uses TRBV5-1 and TRBJ2-1; no clear D. There are 16 residues in the CDR3. Between the trimmed V and J ends, which lost 0 bases and 6 bases, there was a span of 16 bases. In germline, CDR1 is SGHRS, CDR2 YFSETQ. CDR3 protein: CASSLALFLGPNEQFF. CDR3 coding DNA: TGCGCCAGCAGCTTGGCCCTTTTTCTAGGTCCCAATGAGCAGTTCTTC.

The chain is built from TRBV5-4 and TRBJ2-7; 7 bases fit TRBD2. Germline CDR1 is SGHNT and CDR2 is YYREEE (reference sequence). The CDR3 runs to 15 residues. Germline trimming cut 0 bases from V and 0 bases from J; bases unmatched to any gene: 3. CDR3 coding DNA: TGTGCCAGCAGCTTGGGGGGGACTACCTCCTACGAGCAGTACTTC. The encoded protein is CASSLGGTTSYEQYF.

This rearrangement joins TRBV5-1 to TRBJ2-1; D is perhaps TRBD2 (5 bases). CDR1 and CDR2 from the germline V gene are SGHRS and YFSETQ. The length of the CDR3 is 14 residues. Trimming took off 2 bases at V and 4 bases at J, with 10 bases between the two ends. CDR3 sequence reads: CASSLTDWYNEQFF. In DNA form, the CDR3 reads TGCGCCAGCAGCTTAACGGACTGGTACAATGAGCAGTTCTTC.

V is TRBV6-5 and J is TRBJ1-2; 8 bases agree with TRBD1. The V gene end was trimmed by 4 bases and the J gene end by 4 bases; junction bases not matched to a gene: 8. CDR3 length: 15 residues. The germline V gene has CDR1 MNHEY and CDR2 SVGAGI. In nucleotides, the CDR3 is TGTGCCAGCAGTTCCGCCCGGACAGGGACCTATGGCTACACCTTC. It translates to CASSSARTGTYGYTF.

This chain joins TRBV30 and TRBJ2-5; 14 nucleotides match TRBD2. The CDR3 sequence is 16 residues long. V trimming: 2 bases; J trimming: 4 bases; junction bases outside the gene matches: 6. Germline V gene data show CDR1 as GTSNPN and CDR2 as SVGIG (reference sequence). CDR3 nucleotide sequence: TGTGCCTGGAGTCCGACTAGCGGGAGGGCCGTAGAGACCCAGTACTTC. It codes for CAWSPTSGRAVETQYF.

The chain has TRBV7-2 and TRBJ1-3; D unclear. CDR3 size: 16 residues. Trimming removed 1 base at V and 1 base at J, with 11 bases between. Germline assignment: CDR1 SGHTA and CDR2 FQGNSA. This chain's CDR3 is CASSLGPPGSGNTIYF. The CDR3 DNA reads TGTGCCAGCAGCTTAGGACCACCAGGATCTGGAAACACCATATATTTT.

The chain recombines TRBV15 with TRBJ2-7; 7 bases align to TRBD1. J was trimmed by 2 bases and V by 3 bases; bases with no gene match: 4. Germline V CDR1 and CDR2: LNHNV, YYDKDF (reference sequence). This CDR3 spans 14 amino acids. In DNA form, the CDR3 reads TGTGCCACCAGCAGGGAAGGACAGGCCTACGAGCAGTACTTC. It specifies CATSREGQAYEQYF.

This chain joins TRBV9 and TRBJ2-1; D is unclear. Trimming took off 0 bases at V and 7 bases at J, with 14 bases between the two ends. The CDR3 is 15 amino acids. The germline CDR1 and CDR2 sequences are SGDLS and YYNGEE. The CDR3 here is CASSVELLASNEQFF. The CDR3 nucleotides are TGTGCCAGCAGCGTAGAGCTCCTCGCATCTAATGAGCAGTTCTTC.

The chain combines TRBV10-1 with TRBJ2-3; 16 bases fit TRBD2. The V gene end was trimmed by 4 bases and the J gene end by 1 base; junction bases not matched to a gene: 8. The CDR3 spans 19 residues. The germline gives CDR1 WNHNN, CDR2 SYGVQD (reference sequence). The CDR3 protein is CASSGSGTSGREGTDTQYF. In DNA form, the CDR3 reads TGCGCCAGCAGTGGGTCCGGGACTAGCGGGAGGGAAGGCACAGATACGCAGTATTTT.

There are a few counts of this clone. The V and J genes are TRBV24-1 and TRBJ2-7; D may be TRBD2 (6 bases). With 0 bases removed from V and 8 bases from J, the gap between germline ends came to 7 bases. Germline values: CDR1 KGHDR, CDR2 SFDVKD. CDR3 length equals 12 residues. CDR3 amino acids: CATSDLREKQYF. The CDR3, as DNA: TGTGCCACCAGTGATTTGCGGGAGAAGCAGTACTTC.

The rearrangement joins TRBV15 to TRBJ1-1; 7 bases align to TRBD1. Germline lookup yields CDR1 LNHNV and CDR2 YYDKDF (reference sequence). V gave up 3 bases and J gave up 4 bases; unmatched junction bases: 11. This CDR3 has 16 residues. The CDR3, as DNA: TGTGCCACCAGCAGCTCGGGACAGCCCTGGGTCACTGAAGCTTTCTTT. The encoded protein is CATSSSGQPWVTEAFF.

This chain connects TRBV11-2 to TRBJ2-2, with 7 bases lining up with TRBD2. Germline V gene lookup returns CDR1 SGHAT and CDR2 FQNNGV. The CDR3 covers 14 residues. V lost 6 bases to trimming and J lost 6 bases; unmatched junction nucleotides: 7. CDR3 protein: CASSSAAGAGELFF. As DNA, the CDR3 is TGTGCCAGCAGTTCCGCCGCGGGGGCCGGGGAGCTGTTTTTT.

There are a few counts of this clone. The J gene is TRBJ2-7, the V gene TRBV30, with D maybe TRBD2 (6 bases). This CDR3 has 13 residues. Germline loops: CDR1 GTSNPN, CDR2 SVGIG (reference sequence). The ends were cut back, 3 bases at V and 2 bases at J, with 11 bases in the middle. The chain's CDR3 is CAWRRDNAYEQYF. CDR3 in DNA: TGTGCCTGGAGGCGGGATAACGCCTACGAGCAGTACTTC.

This clone was detected only once. The genes are TRBV27 and TRBJ2-1, with 9 bases aligning to TRBD2. With 6 bases clipped from V and 7 bases from J, the junction kept 7 bases outside the gene matches. In germline, CDR1 is MNHEY, CDR2 SMNVEV (reference sequence). The CDR3 is 14 residues long. The CDR3 DNA is TGTGCCAGCAGGGTTAGCGGGAGTGGGAATGAGCAGTTCTTC. This codes for CASRVSGSGNEQFF.

This clone showed up just once. V usage is TRBV9 and J usage is TRBJ2-7; weak D call: TRBD2 (6 bases). Trimming took off 4 bases at V and 0 bases at J, with 11 bases between the two ends. The CDR3 has 14 amino acids. CDR1 is SGDLS, CDR2 YYNGEE, per germline. The CDR3 DNA reads TGTGCCAGCAGCCCCCCCGGGGGCTCCTACGAGCAGTACTTC. Protein: CASSPPGGSYEQYF.

The chain combines TRBV5-1 with TRBJ2-4, with 10 bases that match TRBD2. The CDR3 totals 13 residues. J gave up 5 bases and V 8 bases, and 4 bases lay outside the gene matches. CDR1 and CDR2 from the germline V gene are SGHRS and YFSETQ. CDR3 sequence: CASTSGDENIQYF. The CDR3 bases are TGCGCCAGTACTAGCGGGGATGAAAACATTCAGTACTTC.

V gene TRBV19 combines with J gene TRBJ2-1, with 9 bases lining up with TRBD2. V was clipped by 5 bases and J by 10 bases; unmatched bases: 6. The CDR3 covers 13 residues. Per germline, CDR1 LNHDA and CDR2 SQIVND (reference sequence). CDR3 DNA: TGTGCCAGTAGTGCCAGGACTAGCGTAGAGCAGTTCTTC. Residues: CASSARTSVEQFF.

The chain links TRBV3-1 (or the pseudogene TRBV3-2) to TRBJ2-7; D gene ambiguous. Trimming cost V 1 base and J 4 bases, with 5 bases left between them. The germline CDR1 and CDR2 sequences are LGHDT and YNNKEL (reference sequence). The CDR3 is 12 amino acids. In DNA form, the CDR3 reads TGTGCCAGCAGCCAAGCCTTGTACGAGCAGTACTTC. It encodes CASSQALYEQYF.

With respect to this clone: This may arise from a read error, as a much more abundant clone is one base away. The rearrangement links TRBV7-3 to TRBJ2-7, with TRBD1 identical over 7 bases. Germline loops: CDR1 SGHTA, CDR2 FQGTGA. The CDR3 consists of 14 residues. With 5 bases clipped from V and 2 bases from J, the junction kept 6 bases outside the gene matches. The CDR3 DNA follows: TGTGCCAGCAGCCAAAACAGGGGAACCTACGAGCAGTACTTC. It codes for CASSQNRGTYEQYF.

The chain links TRBV3-1 (or the pseudogene TRBV3-2) to TRBJ1-4, with TRBD1 identical over 10 bases. From germline, CDR1 is LGHDT and CDR2 YNNKEL (reference sequence). V lost 4 bases and J lost 8; bases outside the gene matches: 4. CDR3 length: 14 amino acids. The CDR3 loop reads CASSRDRGREKLFF. For the CDR3, the DNA is TGTGCCAGCAGCCGGGACAGGGGACGAGAAAAACTGTTTTTT.